Each of the 26 T cell receptor beta chains below was sequenced from the same sample in a study of tumor-infiltrating lymphocytes in oesophageal squamous cell carcinoma. TCRdb reprocessed the PCR reads via MiXCR and lists one record per CDR3 protein. Of approximately 12,000 distinct CDR3 sequences in the sample, around 50% are singletons; the top ten hold more than 20%. The sample taken for sequencing was esophageal tumor tissue. These receptors originate from a male donor with esophageal squamous cell carcinoma.

This clonotype was found a few times. The V call is TRBV7-9, the J call TRBJ2-7; D uncertain. The DNA end is more similar to TRBJ1-2, so the J call may be wrong. The germline gives CDR1 SEHNR, CDR2 FQNEAQ (reference sequence). The CDR3 totals 15 residues. CDR3 in amino acids: CASTPGLSRGYGYTF. The DNA for the CDR3 is TGTGCCAGCACCCCGGGGTTGTCGCGGGGCTATGGCTACACCTTC.

This CDR3 reads CASSFGLGMGNQPQHF. In nucleotides, the CDR3 is TGTGCCAGCAGTTTTGGGCTAGGGATGGGCAATCAGCCCCAGCATTTT. V is TRBV12-3 or TRBV12-4 and J is TRBJ1-5; D gene uncertain. Trimming shortened V by 3 bases and J by 2 bases, and 14 bases separated the two germline ends. The CDR3 is 16 residues long.

As to this clonotype: This is likely a read error, given that the CDR3 carries no conserved phenylalanine or tryptophan at its end. The DNA is omitted, as the CDR3 cannot be located on it reliably, and the CDR3 follows TCRdb's listing. The chain recombines TRBV7-6 with TRBJ2-3; the table calls TRBD2, which could not be checked here. From its first to its last residue, the CDR3 has 18 amino acids. Germline CDR1 SGHVS, CDR2 FNYEAQ. CDR3 residues: CASSLATASGSNEQFFGP.

This clonotype occurred once. One end of the junction does not line up with germline, which may come from a read error. V and J are TRBV7-4 and TRBJ2-3; 7 nucleotides agree with TRBD1. The CDR3 contains 13 residues. Germline CDR1 SGHVT, CDR2 SQSDAQ. CDR3 DNA: TGTGCCAGCAGCGTCGACAGGGTAGAGTATAAGTACTTC. It codes for CASSVDRVEYKYF.

The chain has TRBV7-2 and TRBJ2-4; 8 bases are a match to TRBD2. The better agreement between TRBJ2-5 and the DNA end casts doubt on the J call. The CDR3 totals 15 residues. Germline V gene data show CDR1 as SGHTA and CDR2 as FQGNSA. CDR3 residues: CASSLQAGVQETQYF. Here the CDR3 DNA reads TGTGCCAGCAGCTTACAAGCGGGGGTTCAAGAGACCCAGTACTTC.

A single count supports this clonotype. The chain carries TRBV7-2 and TRBJ2-3; D is unclear. Germline V gives CDR1 SGHTA, CDR2 FQGNSA. This CDR3 spans 14 amino acids. The V and J ends lost 8 bases and 1 base respectively, with 13 bases between them. The CDR3 DNA follows: TGTGCCAGCGGCAGCGCTGCTGGCACAGATACGCAGTATTTT. It codes for CASGSAAGTDTQYF.

This clonotype occurred many times. The V and J genes are TRBV7-2 and TRBJ1-5, with D tentatively TRBD1 (5 bases). V was trimmed by 10 bases and J by 2 bases, leaving 9 bases between them. The CDR3 is 12 amino acids. Germline V CDR1 and CDR2: SGHTA, FQGNSA. The CDR3 DNA follows: TGTGCCACCAGGGTGGGCAATCAGCCCCAGCATTTT. This translates into CATRVGNQPQHF.

This clonotype was seen a few times. The rearrangement uses TRBV12-5 and TRBJ2-6; unclear D gene. The J call may be mistaken, given a closer DNA end match to TRBJ1-2. The V gene's germline CDR1 is LGHNT and CDR2 FRNRAP. The length of the CDR3 is 24 residues. As DNA, the CDR3 is TGTGCTAGTGGTTTGGTATTGCTTCCGGACTACTTTGTGCCCGCCGCGGCCAAGGACTATGGCTACACCTTC. It translates to CASGLVLLPDYFVPAAAKDYGYTF.

The chain is built from TRBV9 and TRBJ1-4, with TRBD1 as a possible D gene (5 bases). Trimming took 3 bases from V and 7 from J, leaving 13 bases between them. The length of the CDR3 is 14 residues. Germline loops: CDR1 SGDLS, CDR2 YYNGEE. CDR3 residues: CASSAEGFGEKLFF. Here the CDR3 DNA reads TGTGCCAGCAGCGCAGAGGGGTTTGGTGAAAAACTGTTTTTT.

This clonotype was detected ten times or more. This CDR3 is missing its conserved last phenylalanine or tryptophan, likely due to a read error. The limits of the CDR3 on the DNA are not certain, so only TCRdb's listed CDR3 is given. This rearrangement joins TRBV7-4 to TRBJ1-1. The CDR3 length equals 16 residues, ends included. Germline V lookup: CDR1 SGHVT, CDR2 SQSDAQ. CDR3 sequence reads: CASGTRLPTMSSSSGQ.

In this sample, this clonotype turned up a few times. This chain links TRBV14 with TRBJ2-5; D may match TRBD1 or TRBD2 (5 bases each). Trimming took off 5 bases at V and 1 base at J, with 17 bases between the two ends. CDR3 length: 16 residues. Germline V lookup: CDR1 SGHDN, CDR2 FVKESK. DNA of the CDR3: TGTGCCAGCAGCAATCCGGGACGCTTCTCCCAAGAGACCCAGTACTTC. Translation: CASSNPGRFSQETQYF. Together with reference TRBV14 and TRBJ2-5, the CDR3 gives the full variable domain: EAGVTQFPSHSVIEKGQTVTLRCDPISGHDNLYWYRRVMGKEIKFLLHFVKESKQDESGMPNNRFLAERTGGTYSTLKVQPAELEDSGVYFCASSNPGRFSQETQYFGPGTRLLVL.

This clonotype has just a few counts. The chain couples TRBV7-2 to TRBJ2-6, with 7 bases matching TRBD1. The CDR3 runs 16 residues. From germline, CDR1 is SGHTA and CDR2 FQGNSA. The junction had 7 bases not matched to a gene; V was cut back by 6 bases and J by 2 bases. The CDR3 loop is CASSPSTGAGANVLTF. The CDR3 DNA sequence: TGTGCCAGCAGTCCTAGTACAGGGGCTGGGGCCAACGTCCTGACTTTC.

Regarding this clonotype: A much larger clone lies a single base off, so this may be a read error. The chain is built from TRBV18 and TRBJ2-3; no clear D. The last part of the DNA fits TRBJ2-7 better; the J call may be wrong. The CDR3 extends over 13 amino acids. Per the germline V gene, CDR1 is KGHSH and CDR2 is LQKENI. The chain's CDR3 is CASSPRNYNEQYF. DNA for the CDR3: TGTGCCAGCTCACCCCGCAACTACAATGAGCAGTACTTC.

This clonotype was counted a few times. The chain has TRBV20-1 and TRBJ2-7; 9 bases agree with TRBD1. J gave up 3 bases and V 5 bases, and 8 bases lay outside the gene matches. This CDR3 spans 14 amino acids. Germline CDR1 is DFQATT and CDR2 is SNEGSKA (reference sequence). CDR3 protein: CSALAGTGLYEQYF. CDR3 nucleotides: TGCAGTGCTTTGGCGGGGACAGGGCTCTACGAGCAGTACTTC.

Points on this clonotype: Likely a read error: the CDR3 ends without its conserved phenylalanine or tryptophan. No DNA is shown, since the ends of the CDR3 on it are uncertain; the CDR3 is the one TCRdb lists. This rearrangement joins TRBV6-8 to TRBJ2-6; no check of the table's D call, TRBD1, against the DNA was made. The CDR3 extends over 8 residues, inclusive of both ends. Germline CDR1 and CDR2: MNHGY and SAAAGT. The CDR3 sequence is CASSFTGQ.

The V call is TRBV6-1, the J call TRBJ2-2; TRBD1 agrees at 9 bases. This CDR3 contains 15 residues. The V gene's germline CDR1 is MNHNS and CDR2 SASEGT. With V trimmed by 2 bases and J by 7 bases, 5 bases remained unmatched. The CDR3: CASSERTGEGGELFF. The CDR3 coding sequence is TGTGCCAGCAGTGAACGGACAGGGGAAGGCGGGGAGCTGTTTTTT.

This clonotype turned up a few times. The chain has TRBV7-2 and TRBJ2-7, with D perhaps matching TRBD1 or TRBD2 (6 bases each). The J call is uncertain, as TRBJ2-5 better fits the DNA end. CDR1 is SGHTA, CDR2 FQGNSA, per germline. CDR3 length equals 14 residues. The CDR3 is CASNPWGLAETQYF. As DNA, the CDR3 is TGTGCCAGCAATCCTTGGGGGCTAGCGGAGACCCAGTACTTC.

A few counts support this clonotype. This rearrangement joins TRBV7-3 to TRBJ2-1, with D maybe TRBD2 (6 bases). The V end lost 5 bases, the J end lost 2 bases, and 16 bases lay between the germline ends. CDR1 SGHTA and CDR2 FQGTGA come from the germline V gene. This CDR3 has 16 amino acids. The CDR3 bases are TGTGCCAGCAGCCTTTTAGCCGGGAGTGCCTACAATGAGCAGTTCTTC. Residues: CASSLLAGSAYNEQFF.

The V gene is TRBV10-3, the J gene TRBJ2-1; D may match TRBD1 or TRBD2 (5 bases each). The tail of the sequence fits TRBJ2-7 better, so the J call may be wrong. CDR3 length: 12 residues. The germline CDR1 and CDR2 sequences are ENHRY and SYGVKD. The CDR3 DNA reads as TGTGCCATCAGTTTAGGGACCGACGAGCAGTACTTC. It encodes CAISLGTDEQYF.

There are many counts of this clonotype. J is TRBJ2-7 and V is TRBV11-2, with TRBD1 matching over 8 bases. The junction had 5 bases not matched to a gene; V was cut back by 1 base and J by 3 bases. The CDR3 has 15 residues. Germline CDR1 SGHAT, CDR2 FQNNGV. The CDR3 coding sequence is TGTGCCAGCAGCTTAGGTCACAGGGGGTTCTACGAGCAGTACTTC. Its protein is CASSLGHRGFYEQYF.

The V call is TRBV11-2, the J call TRBJ2-1, with D perhaps TRBD1 (6 bases). The J call may not be correct, given that the DNA end is closer to TRBJ2-7. Looked up from germline, CDR1 is SGHAT and CDR2 is FQNNGV. This CDR3 has 14 residues. The CDR3 nucleotides are TGTGCCAGCAGCTTAGATCAGGCAGGGGACGAGCAGTACTTC. The encoded protein is CASSLDQAGDEQYF.

The chain has TRBV7-3 and TRBJ2-5, with D maybe TRBD2 (5 bases). This CDR3 has 15 residues. Per germline, CDR1 SGHTA and CDR2 FQGTGA. Trimming took off 1 base at V and 11 bases at J, with 20 bases between the two ends. CDR3 residues: CASSLRETPYNEQYF. For the CDR3, the DNA is TGTGCCAGCAGCTTAAGGGAGACCCCCTACAATGAGCAGTACTTC.

This clonotype was seen a few times. The chain links TRBV7-3 to TRBJ2-5, with 10 bases lining up with TRBD2. Losses at the gene ends were 5 bases for V and 5 bases for J; bases not matched to a gene: 8. Germline values: CDR1 SGHTA, CDR2 FQGTGA. CDR3 length: 15 amino acids. The CDR3 bases are TGTGCCAGCAGCCCAGGGACTAGCGATCTCGAGACCCAGTACTTC. Translated, it gives CASSPGTSDLETQYF.

Only a few counts were recorded for this clonotype. Here the CDR3 reads CASSKRQGGTDTQYF. CDR3 nucleotides: TGTGCCAGCAGCAAACGACAGGGGGGCACAGATACGCAGTATTTT. The V and J genes are TRBV6-1 and TRBJ2-3, with TRBD1 matching 9 bases. Looked up from germline, CDR1 is MNHNS and CDR2 is SASEGT. V trimming: 6 bases; J trimming: 1 base; junction bases outside the gene matches: 5. This CDR3 region has 15 residues.

The chain has TRBV7-2 and TRBJ2-1; 8 positions match TRBD2. CDR1 and CDR2 (germline): SGHTA, FQGNSA. V lost 1 base to trimming and J lost 9 bases; unmatched junction nucleotides: 2. The CDR3 sequence is 13 residues long. Here the CDR3 reads CASSLGAGGEQFF. As DNA, the CDR3 is TGTGCCAGCAGCTTAGGGGCGGGGGGTGAGCAGTTCTTC.

The genes are TRBV7-9 and TRBJ2-7, with D perhaps matching TRBD1 or TRBD2 (6 bases each). V gave up 5 bases and J gave up 3 bases, with 14 bases separating them. The CDR3 loop spans 14 amino acids. The germline CDR1 and CDR2 sequences are SEHNR and FQNEAQ (reference sequence). CDR3 bases: TGTGCCAGCAGCGGCCGGAAGGGGGGCTACGAGCAGTACTTC. It yields the protein CASSGRKGGYEQYF.